This TCR beta chain was sequenced during a study of shared clonotypes between healthy human individuals. The CDR3 is 12 residues long. V lost 8 bases and J lost 4, with 14 bases in between. Looked up from germline, CDR1 is GTSNPN and CDR2 is SVGIG (reference sequence). TCRdb keeps only in-frame clones here, not all; method: immunoSEQ multiplex PCR. The data contain millions of clones, 85% to 95% of them singletons. The chain employs TRBV30 and TRBJ2-5; tentatively, D is TRBD2 (5 bases). The source is a man in his late teens or twenties in good health. Some clones in this sample may be carry-over from other donors' samples. The material sequenced was naive CD4+ T cells from PBMCs. Subset denoted: CD45RA+ positively selected. The CDR3 loop is CARSGIGETQYF. The CDR3 DNA reads as TGTGCCCGATCGGGGATAGGAGAGACCCAGTACTTC.